This T cell receptor beta chain was retrieved from a study of T-cell memory formation after mild COVID-19. At the level of the study: Each donor largely had its own TCR clusters.

MiXCR was run by TCRdb on the 5' RACE reads, yielding one entry per CDR3 protein. The table shows fewer than 650,000 distinct CDR3 sequences, with around 15% occurring only once. Deletions cut 0 bases from V and 6 bases from J, with 20 bases between. Germline V lookup: CDR1 GTSNPN, CDR2 SVGIG (reference sequence). CDR3 length: 16 amino acids. Findings and limits, study-wide: Later expanders leaned CD4+, whereas clones that contracted between day 15 and 85 were balanced CD4/CD8. Cross-reactive memory apparently joined, as some responding clones appeared in pre-infection memory. Mainly in CM and EM were contracting CD4+ clones; CD8+ were in EMRA.

With regard to this clonotype: Its specificity is unknown.

This chain joins TRBV30 and TRBJ1-1; D is possibly TRBD1 (6 bases). The source is an adult woman who had mild COVID-19 (a few samples of this study predate the infection). Cell type and time point are not known. What was sequenced was PBMCs or a T cell subset sorted from them (not recorded which). The CDR3 reads CAWSVLRGGSGAEAFF. CDR3 coding DNA: TGTGCCTGGAGTGTACTCCGAGGGGGGAGCGGGGCTGAAGCTTTCTTT.